This TCR beta chain was recorded in a study of cytomegalovirus exposure and HLA in healthy donors. Study outcomes and limitations: Association of around 17,000 TCR beta sequences with HLA alleles was found at 0.05 false discovery rate in a later analysis.

On this clone: Its specificity is not known.

The PCR ran on 60 Vbeta and 13 Jbeta primers. Sequenced by immunoSEQ multiplex PCR; TCRdb stores in-frame clones only, minus some. The sample lists 100,000 to 150,000 clones, 77% seen once, with 13% in the top ten. Sequencing was done on a sample of PBMCs. The TCR sequence derives from a woman aged 40-49 years in good health and CMV-seropositive.

The CDR3 loop is CASSLATGSGADTQYF. The CDR3 bases are TGCGCCAGCAGCTTGGCGACAGGGTCCGGTGCAGATACGCAGTATTTT. This rearrangement joins TRBV5-1 to TRBJ2-3; 7 nucleotides align to TRBD1. J was trimmed by 4 bases and V by 0 bases; bases with no gene match: 8. Germline CDR1 is SGHRS and CDR2 is YFSETQ. This CDR3 comprises 16 residues.